A single TCR beta chain is shown here with its context. Antigen specificity is unknown. The data stem from a study of PD-1 blockade in classical Hodgkin lymphoma. Points from the study as a whole: Excluded were patients who started nivolumab under 1 year after ASCT, a group that had lower diversity. By C4D1, CD4+ diversity increased significantly, especially in complete responders. Newly diagnosed and completely responding patients shared comparable baseline diversity.

TCRdb keeps only in-frame clones here, not all; method: immunoSEQ multiplex PCR. Altogether about 47,000 clones are present, roughly 80% being singletons, with the ten largest covering 15% to 20%. Documented time point: cycle 4 day 1 (C4D1), after less than 7 weeks of nivolumab. Each patient experienced a relapse that followed autologous stem cell transplantation, and brentuximab vedotin exposure varied. The germline V gene has CDR1 MNHNS and CDR2 SASEGT. V was trimmed by 4 bases and J by 4 bases, leaving 8 bases between them. CDR3 length equals 13 residues. This clonotype was sampled from a human donor with classical Hodgkin lymphoma. This rearrangement joins TRBV6-1 to TRBJ2-1; D not certain. This specimen was peripheral blood mononuclear cells (PBMCs), taken before the fourth cycle of nivolumab. In DNA form, the CDR3 reads TGTGCCAGCAGTGTGGTCGGGTACAATGAGCAGTTCTTC. It is translated as CASSVVGYNEQFF.